This T cell receptor beta chain was recorded in a study of cytomegalovirus exposure and HLA in healthy donors. Study-level information: Prior work identified around 120 million unique TCR beta sequences in 190 million or so T cells. Study conclusions and caveats: TCR beta sequences reportedly predicted most subjects' HLA-A and HLA-B alleles accurately.

CDR3 length: 16 amino acids. CDR1 is SGHTA, CDR2 FQGNSA, per germline. V gave up 1 base and J gave up 6 bases; unmatched junction bases: 10. Use of 60 Vbeta and 13 Jbeta primers characterized the PCR. Measured with immunoSEQ multiplex PCR; TCRdb has only the in-frame clones, and not every one. The data show about 200,000 clones, 70% to 80% seen once. As for this clone: What it binds is unknown.

This cohort consisted of healthy bone marrow donors. The receptor comes from a woman in her twenties or thirties in good health and CMV-seronegative. The sequenced sample was PBMCs. This sequence joins TRBV7-2 and TRBJ2-7; 9 bases map to TRBD1. The CDR3: CASSLGRGTGSPEQYF. DNA of the CDR3: TGTGCCAGCAGCTTAGGACGTGGGACAGGGTCCCCCGAGCAGTACTTC.